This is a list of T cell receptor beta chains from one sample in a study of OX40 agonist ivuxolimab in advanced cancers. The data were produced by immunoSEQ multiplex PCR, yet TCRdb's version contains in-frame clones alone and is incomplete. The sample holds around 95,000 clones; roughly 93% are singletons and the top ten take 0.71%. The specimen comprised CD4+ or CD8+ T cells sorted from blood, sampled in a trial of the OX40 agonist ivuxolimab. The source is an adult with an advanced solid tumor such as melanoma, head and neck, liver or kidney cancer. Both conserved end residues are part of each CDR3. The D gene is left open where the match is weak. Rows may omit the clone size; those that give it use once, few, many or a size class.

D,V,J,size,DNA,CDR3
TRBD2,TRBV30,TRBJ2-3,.,TGTGCCTGGAGCGGAACTCTAGCGGGGGGCACAGATACGCAGTATTTT,CAWSGTLAGGTDTQYF
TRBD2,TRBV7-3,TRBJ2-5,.,TGTGCCAGCAGCTCGGGACTACCATCAGAGACCCAGTACTTC,CASSSGLPSETQYF
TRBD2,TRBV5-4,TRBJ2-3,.,TGTGCCATCCCGCTCCGGACTAGCGGGGGCTCATCGGGAGATACGCAGTATTTT,CAIPLRTSGGSSGDTQYF
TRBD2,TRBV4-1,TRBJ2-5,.,TGCGCCAGCAGCCAAGATCGAAGCGGGACCACCCCGTACCAAGAGACCCAGTACTTC,CASSQDRSGTTPYQETQYF
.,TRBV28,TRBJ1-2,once,TGTGCCAGCAAAACCCCAACAACAGGGAGCTATGGCTACACCTTC,CASKTPTTGSYGYTF
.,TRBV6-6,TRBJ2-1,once,TGTGCCAGCAGTTACAAGGGAGAGCAGTTCTTC,CASSYKGEQFF
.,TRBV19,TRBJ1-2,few,TGTGCCAGTAGTGCCGCCGCGGGCATGGGCGGCTACACCTTC,CASSAAAGMGGYTF
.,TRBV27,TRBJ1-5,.,TGTGCCAGCAGTTTCTCGATTAGCAATCAGCCCCAGCATTTT,CASSFSISNQPQHF
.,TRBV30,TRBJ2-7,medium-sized,TGTGCCTGGAGTGCATTCGGCCCTGAGTACTTC,CAWSAFGPEYF
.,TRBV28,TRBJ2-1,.,TGTGCCAGCAGTTTCCTTGTAGCGTCCTACAATGAGCAGTTCTTC,CASSFLVASYNEQFF
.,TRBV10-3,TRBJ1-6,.,TGTGCCATCTCTGTTGCAGGGTGGGAGAGTAATTCACCCCTCCACTTT,CAISVAGWESNSPLHF
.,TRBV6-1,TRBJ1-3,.,TGTGCCAGCAGGATGGGGGATGCTGGAAACACCATATATTTT,CASRMGDAGNTIYF
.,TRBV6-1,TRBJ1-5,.,TGTGCCAGCAGCGTTGGACCGGTCAATCAGCCCCAGCATTTT,CASSVGPVNQPQHF
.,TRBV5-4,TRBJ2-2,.,TGTGCCAGTCACAGACAGGAAGACACCGGGGAGCTGTTTTTT,CASHRQEDTGELFF
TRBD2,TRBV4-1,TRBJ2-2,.,TGCGCCAGCAGCCAAGAAAGAACTAGCGGGGGGATGCTAGGGGAGCTGTTTTTT,CASSQERTSGGMLGELFF
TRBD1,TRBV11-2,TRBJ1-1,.,TGTGCCAGCAGCTTAGTGGGGACAGCGAACACTGAAGCTTTCTTT,CASSLVGTANTEAFF
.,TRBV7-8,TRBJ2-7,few,TGTGCCAGCAGCTTAGCAGCAGGGCACGAGCAGTACTTC,CASSLAAGHEQYF
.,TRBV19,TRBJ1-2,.,TGTGCCAGTAGACGGGACCTCGTTGATGGCTACACCTTC,CASRRDLVDGYTF
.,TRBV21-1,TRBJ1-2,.,TGTGCCAGCAGCAAAGTTGAAGAAGTGGCGTGGGGCTACACCTTC,CASSKVEEVAWGYTF
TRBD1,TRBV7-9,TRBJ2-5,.,TGTGCCAGCACAACAGGGGATAGTGAGACCCAGTACTTC,CASTTGDSETQYF
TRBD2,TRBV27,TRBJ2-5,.,TGTGCCAGCAATTCTGCCGGGGCTAGCGGGAGGTGGGAGCAGTACTTC,CASNSAGASGRWEQYF
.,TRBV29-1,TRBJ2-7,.,TGCAGCGTCCGGGGCTACGAGCAGTACTTC,CSVRGYEQYF
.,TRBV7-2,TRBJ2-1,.,TGTGCCAGCAGCAGAGGCAATGAGCAGTTCTTC,CASSRGNEQFF
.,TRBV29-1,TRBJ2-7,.,TGCAGCGTTACCCCGGAAGGGACCTACGAGCAGTACTTC,CSVTPEGTYEQYF
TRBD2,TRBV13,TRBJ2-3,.,TGTGCCAGCAGACAGGAACTAGCGGGGGGCCACCGCACAGATACGCAGTATTTT,CASRQELAGGHRTDTQYF
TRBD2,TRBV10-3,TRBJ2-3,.,TGTGCCGCGGGGGTGGCGGTCACAGATACGCAGTATTTT,CAAGVAVTDTQYF
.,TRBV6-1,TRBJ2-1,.,TGTGCCAGCAGTGTTCAGGGTGCCTACAATGAGCAGTTCTTC,CASSVQGAYNEQFF
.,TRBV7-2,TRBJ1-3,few,TGTGCCAGCAGCTTAGATCCTGGAGGAGGAAACACCATATATTTT,CASSLDPGGGNTIYF
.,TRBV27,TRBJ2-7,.,TGTGCCAGCAGTTTACGGGGGCGCGAGCAGTACTTC,CASSLRGREQYF
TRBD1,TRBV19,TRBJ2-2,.,TGTGCCAGTAGTATCCAGGGGGTAGGGGAGCTGTTTTTT,CASSIQGVGELFF
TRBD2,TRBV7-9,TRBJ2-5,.,TGTGCCAGCAGCCCCTCCTTGACTAGCGGGAGTTTGTCCCAGTACTTC,CASSPSLTSGSLSQYF
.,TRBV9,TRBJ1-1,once,TGTGCCAGCAGCGTAAGAGGGACACCGACTGAAGCTTTCTTT,CASSVRGTPTEAFF
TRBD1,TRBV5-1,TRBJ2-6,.,TGCGCCAGCGAACAGGGGGCGAGAGGGGCCAACGTCCTGACTTTC,CASEQGARGANVLTF
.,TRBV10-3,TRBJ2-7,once,TGTGCCATCAGTGAGCCTCAGGGCCTGACCTACGAGCAGTACTTC,CAISEPQGLTYEQYF
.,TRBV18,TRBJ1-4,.,TGTGCCAGCTCACCACCGGGGGCTGAAAAACTGTTTTTT,CASSPPGAEKLFF
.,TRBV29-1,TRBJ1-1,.,TGCAGCGTTCGGTCAGGGACGGCAACTTTCTTT,CSVRSGTATFF
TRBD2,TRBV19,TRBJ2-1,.,TGTGCCAGTAGTAGCGCGATAGGGACTAGTGAGCAGTTCTTC,CASSSAIGTSEQFF
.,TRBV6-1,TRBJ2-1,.,TGTGCCAGCAGTGGAGGGCTGAATGAGCAGTTCTTC,CASSGGLNEQFF
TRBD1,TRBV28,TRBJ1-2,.,TGTGCCAGCAGCGCCAGGACAGGGTTGTATGGCTACACCTTC,CASSARTGLYGYTF
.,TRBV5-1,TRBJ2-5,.,TGCGCCAGCAGCTTGGAGCACAGCCAAGAGACCCAGTACTTC,CASSLEHSQETQYF
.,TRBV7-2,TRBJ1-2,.,TGTGCCAGCAGCATACAGGGAAATGGCTACACCTTC,CASSIQGNGYTF
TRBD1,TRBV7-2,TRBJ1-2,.,TGTGCCAGCAGCAGACAGGGAGTAGAGGGCTACACCTTC,CASSRQGVEGYTF
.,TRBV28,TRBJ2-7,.,TGTGCCAGCAGTTTACCCCAGGGGAGTGGGTACGAGCAGTACTTC,CASSLPQGSGYEQYF
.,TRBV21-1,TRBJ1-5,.,TGTGCCAGCAGCAAAGGTGAAGGGGGCAATCAGCCCCAGCATTTT,CASSKGEGGNQPQHF
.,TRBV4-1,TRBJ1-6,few,TGCGCCAGCAGCCACCTACGGGGTGGGGCTGGATCACCCCTCCACTTT,CASSHLRGGAGSPLHF
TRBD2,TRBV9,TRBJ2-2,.,TGTGCCAGCAGCACAGGACTAGCGGTAAACACCGGGGAGCTGTTTTTT,CASSTGLAVNTGELFF
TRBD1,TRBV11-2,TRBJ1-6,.,TGTGCCAGCAGTCAACAGACAGGGGCGGCACCCCTCCACTTT,CASSQQTGAAPLHF
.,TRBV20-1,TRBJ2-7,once,TGCAGTGCAGCTTCTTACGAGCAGTACTTC,CSAASYEQYF
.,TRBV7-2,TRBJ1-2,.,TGTGCCAGCAGCTTAGGGGAGCCCAACTATGGCTACACCTTC,CASSLGEPNYGYTF
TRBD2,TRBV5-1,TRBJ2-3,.,TGCGCCAGCAGCTTGGGGCGGGTTAGCGGGGGCCTGGATACGCAGTATTTT,CASSLGRVSGGLDTQYF
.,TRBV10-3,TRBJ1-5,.,TGTGCCATCAGCCCGGGACCGTCTGGGAATCAGCCCCAGCATTTT,CAISPGPSGNQPQHF